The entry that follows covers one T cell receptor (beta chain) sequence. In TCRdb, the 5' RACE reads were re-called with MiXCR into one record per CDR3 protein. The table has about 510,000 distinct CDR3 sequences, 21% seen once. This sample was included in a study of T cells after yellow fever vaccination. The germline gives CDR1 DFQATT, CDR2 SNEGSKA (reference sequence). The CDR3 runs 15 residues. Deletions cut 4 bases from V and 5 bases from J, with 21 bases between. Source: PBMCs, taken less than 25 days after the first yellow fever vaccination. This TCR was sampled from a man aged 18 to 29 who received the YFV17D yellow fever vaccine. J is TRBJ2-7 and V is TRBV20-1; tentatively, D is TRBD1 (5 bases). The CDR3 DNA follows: TGCAGTGCTACTTCCCCGGGCAGGGTCCTCGACGAGCAGTACTTC. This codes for CSATSPGRVLDEQYF.